Shown below are 7 T cell receptor beta chains from a single sample sequenced in a study of blood T cell repertoires in COVID-19. Libraries were prepared by immunoSEQ multiplex PCR; TCRdb keeps only in-frame clonotypes and omits some of them. The sample records about 150,000 clones, approximately 85% being singletons. Input material: peripheral blood. The receptors come from a man aged 55 to 70 with COVID-19, enrolled during active disease.

The chain joins TRBV6-5 to TRBJ2-7; TRBD1 matches 7 bases. Germline CDR1 is MNHEY and CDR2 is SVGAGI. This CDR3 contains 14 residues. The trim removed 6 bases at V and 3 bases at J, leaving 8 bases unmatched. This chain's CDR3 is CASSPSRTGYEQYF. As DNA, the CDR3 is TGTGCCAGCAGCCCGAGTCGGACAGGCTACGAGCAGTACTTC.

The chain joins TRBV27 to TRBJ1-4; D is uncertain. V lost 2 bases to trimming and J lost 2 bases, with 12 bases between them. This CDR3 has 16 residues. Germline lookup yields CDR1 MNHEY and CDR2 SMNVEV (reference sequence). The CDR3 DNA follows: TGTGCCAGCAGTTTAATAATATCGGGGACTAATGAAAAACTGTTTTTT. Its protein is CASSLIISGTNEKLFF.

This clone was picked up a small number of times. The rearrangement links TRBV2 to TRBJ2-1; 11 bases fit TRBD2. The CDR3 runs to 15 residues. The V segment lost 8 bases and the J segment 4 bases; nucleotides outside the gene matches: 7. Per germline, CDR1 SNHLY and CDR2 FYNNEI. The DNA for the CDR3 is TGTGCCAGCGCCGAGTTAGCGGGGGGGTACAATGAGCAGTTCTTC. This gives the protein CASAELAGGYNEQFF.

The table lists this clone with a count of one. The V call is TRBV6-4, the J call TRBJ1-1; tentative D call: TRBD1 (5 bases). V was clipped by 2 bases and J by 4 bases, with 8 bases between them. CDR3 length equals 13 residues. From germline, CDR1 is MRHNA and CDR2 SNTAGT. CDR3 in DNA: TGTGCCAGCAGTGACCAGGGAGGCACTGAAGCTTTCTTT. Its translation is CASSDQGGTEAFF.

This chain uses TRBV18 with TRBJ1-2; D possibly corresponds to TRBD1 (6 bases). Per the germline V gene, CDR1 is KGHSH and CDR2 is LQKENI. CDR3 length: 14 residues. V gave up 6 bases and J gave up 6 bases, with 17 bases separating them. CDR3 in DNA: TGTGCCAGCTCTCCCGGGGCAGGGGCGGATGGCTACACCTTC. Translated: CASSPGAGADGYTF.

This clone showed up just once. The V gene is TRBV5-5, the J gene TRBJ2-2, with 9 bases aligning to TRBD1. This CDR3 has 16 residues. Germline assignment: CDR1 SGHKS and CDR2 YYEKEE (reference sequence). The V and J ends lost 6 bases and 4 bases, in that order; junction bases with no gene match: 10. CDR3 region: CASTFTDRGFTGELFF. The DNA of the CDR3 is TGTGCCAGCACCTTTACAGACAGGGGGTTCACCGGGGAGCTGTTTTTT.

J is TRBJ1-4 and V is TRBV27; TRBD1 agrees at 7 bases. Germline CDR1 MNHEY, CDR2 SMNVEV (reference sequence). CDR3 length: 15 residues. V lost 6 bases, J lost 2 bases, and 6 bases stayed unmatched. The CDR3 reads CASRQQGITNEKLFF. As DNA, the CDR3 is TGTGCCAGCAGACAACAGGGGATTACTAATGAAAAACTGTTTTTT.